This T cell receptor beta chain appears in the sequencing data of a study of post-analysis software for immune sequencing data. The TCR beta cDNA libraries contained unique molecular identifiers. MiXCR, applied by TCRdb to the PCR reads, yields one record per CDR3 protein. In the table there are roughly 870,000 distinct CDR3 sequences, 53% of which are singletons. Regarding this clonotype: Antigen unknown.

Overall study findings and caveats: The study found significantly lower normalized Chao1 diversity in multiple sclerosis patients than in controls. Batch-mates among the samples co-clustered strongly by F measure. Relative to controls, patients had a few TRBV segments at higher frequency, with TRBV5-6, TRBV5-1 and TRBV20-1 among these.

V gave up 5 bases and J gave up 5 bases; unmatched junction bases: 5. CDR1 is SQVTM and CDR2 is ANQGSEA in the germline V gene. This CDR3 has 13 amino acids. The chain combines TRBV29-1 with TRBJ1-2; 10 nucleotides match TRBD1. The sequence was obtained from a girl aged 10 to 17 with multiple sclerosis. The source material was blood. The CDR3 here is CSVRRTGGYGYTF. The DNA of the CDR3 is TGCAGCGTTCGACGGACAGGGGGATATGGCTACACCTTC.